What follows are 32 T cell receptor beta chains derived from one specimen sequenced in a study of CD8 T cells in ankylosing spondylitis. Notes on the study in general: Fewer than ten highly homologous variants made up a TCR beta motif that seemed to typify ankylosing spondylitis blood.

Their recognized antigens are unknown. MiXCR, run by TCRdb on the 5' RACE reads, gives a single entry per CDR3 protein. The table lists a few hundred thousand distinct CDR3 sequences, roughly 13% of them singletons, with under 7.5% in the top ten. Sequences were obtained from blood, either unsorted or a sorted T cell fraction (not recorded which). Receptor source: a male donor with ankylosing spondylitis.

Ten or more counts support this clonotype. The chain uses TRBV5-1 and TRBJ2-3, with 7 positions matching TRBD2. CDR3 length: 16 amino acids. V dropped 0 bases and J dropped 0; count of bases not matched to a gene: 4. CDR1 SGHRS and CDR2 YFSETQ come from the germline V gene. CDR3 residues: CASSLGLAASTDTQYF. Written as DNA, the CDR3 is TGCGCCAGCAGCTTGGGCCTAGCGGCTAGCACAGATACGCAGTATTTT.

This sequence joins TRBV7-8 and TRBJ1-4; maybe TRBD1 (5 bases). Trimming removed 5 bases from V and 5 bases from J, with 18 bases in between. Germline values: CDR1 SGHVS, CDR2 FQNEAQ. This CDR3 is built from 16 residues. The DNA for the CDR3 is TGTGCCAGCAGCCCCAGCCTCGACAGTATAAATGAAAAACTGTTTTTT. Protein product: CASSPSLDSINEKLFF.

CDR3 nucleotide sequence: TGTGCCAGCAGTCACCGCCTAGGGCAAGAGACCCAGTACTTC. It encodes CASSHRLGQETQYF. V is TRBV12-3 or TRBV12-4 and J is TRBJ2-5; D gene uncertain. Deletions cut 5 bases from V and 2 bases from J, with 12 bases between. This CDR3 is 14 amino acids long.

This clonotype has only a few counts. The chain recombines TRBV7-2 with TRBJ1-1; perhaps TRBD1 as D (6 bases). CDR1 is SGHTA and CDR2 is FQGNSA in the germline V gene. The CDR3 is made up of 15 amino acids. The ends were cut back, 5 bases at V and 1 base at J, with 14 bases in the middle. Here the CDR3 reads CASSQRRDKNTEAFF. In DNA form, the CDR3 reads TGTGCCAGCAGCCAGCGCCGGGACAAGAACACTGAAGCTTTCTTT. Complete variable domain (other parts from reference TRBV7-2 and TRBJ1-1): GAGVSQSPSNKVTEKGKDVELRCDPISGHTALYWYRQSLGQGLEFLIYFQGNSAPDKSGLPSDRFSAERTGGSVSTLTIQRTQQEDSAVYLCASSQRRDKNTEAFFGQGTRLTVV.

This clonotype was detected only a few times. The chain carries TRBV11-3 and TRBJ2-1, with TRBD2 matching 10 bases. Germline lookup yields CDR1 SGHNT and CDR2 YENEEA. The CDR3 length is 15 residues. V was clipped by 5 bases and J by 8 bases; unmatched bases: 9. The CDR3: CASSPGVAGGDEQFF. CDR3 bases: TGTGCCAGCAGCCCCGGGGTAGCGGGAGGCGATGAGCAGTTCTTC.

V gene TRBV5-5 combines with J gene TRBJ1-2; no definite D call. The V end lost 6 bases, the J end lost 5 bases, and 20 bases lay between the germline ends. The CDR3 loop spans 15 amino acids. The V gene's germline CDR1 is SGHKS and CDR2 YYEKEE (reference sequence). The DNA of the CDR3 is TGTGCCAGCAACCTCATGGCGGTGGAATTTTATGGCTACACCTTC. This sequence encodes CASNLMAVEFYGYTF.

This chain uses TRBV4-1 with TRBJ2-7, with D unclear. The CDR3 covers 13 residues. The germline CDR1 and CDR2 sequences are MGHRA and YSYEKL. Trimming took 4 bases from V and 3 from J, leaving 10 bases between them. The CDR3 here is CASSLAIRYEQYF. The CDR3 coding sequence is TGCGCCAGCAGCCTGGCTATACGCTACGAGCAGTACTTC.

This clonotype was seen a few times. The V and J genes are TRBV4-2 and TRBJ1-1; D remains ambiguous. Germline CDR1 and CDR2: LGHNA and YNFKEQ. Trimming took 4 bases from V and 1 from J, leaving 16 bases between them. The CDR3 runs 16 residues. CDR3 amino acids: CASSPFVGGENTEAFF. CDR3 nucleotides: TGTGCCAGCAGCCCCTTCGTGGGTGGGGAGAACACTGAAGCTTTCTTT.

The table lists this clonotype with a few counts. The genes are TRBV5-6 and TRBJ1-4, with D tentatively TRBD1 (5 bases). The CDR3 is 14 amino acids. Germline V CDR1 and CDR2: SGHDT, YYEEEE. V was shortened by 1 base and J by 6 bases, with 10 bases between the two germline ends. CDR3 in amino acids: CASSLTGTYEKLFF. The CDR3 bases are TGTGCCAGCAGCTTGACGGGGACTTATGAAAAACTGTTTTTT.

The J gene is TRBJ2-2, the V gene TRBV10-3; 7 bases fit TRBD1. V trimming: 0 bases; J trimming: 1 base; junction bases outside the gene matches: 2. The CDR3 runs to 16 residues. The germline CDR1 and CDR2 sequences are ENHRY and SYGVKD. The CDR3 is CAISESRDRNTGELFF. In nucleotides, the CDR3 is TGTGCCATCAGTGAGTCGAGGGACAGGAACACCGGGGAGCTGTTTTTT.

CDR3 protein: CASSQEGLPGNGYTF. The DNA of the CDR3 is TGCGCCAGCAGCCAAGAAGGACTCCCTGGGAATGGCTACACCTTC. This chain joins TRBV4-1 and TRBJ1-2; D gene unclear. Looked up from germline, CDR1 is MGHRA and CDR2 is YSYEKL. The CDR3 consists of 15 residues. Trimming removed 0 bases from V and 6 bases from J, with 14 bases in between.

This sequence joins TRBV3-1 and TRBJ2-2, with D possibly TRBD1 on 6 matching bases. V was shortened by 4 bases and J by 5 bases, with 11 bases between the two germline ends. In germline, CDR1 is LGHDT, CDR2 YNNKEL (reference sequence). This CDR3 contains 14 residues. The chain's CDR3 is CASSPTRGTGELFF. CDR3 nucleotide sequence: TGTGCCAGCAGCCCCACCAGGGGAACCGGGGAGCTGTTTTTT.

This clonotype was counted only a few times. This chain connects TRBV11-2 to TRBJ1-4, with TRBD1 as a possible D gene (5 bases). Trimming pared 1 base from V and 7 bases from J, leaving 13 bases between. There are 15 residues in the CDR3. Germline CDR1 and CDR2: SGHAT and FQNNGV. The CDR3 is CASSLVAGGGEKLFF. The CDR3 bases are TGTGCCAGCAGCTTAGTCGCTGGGGGTGGTGAAAAACTGTTTTTT.

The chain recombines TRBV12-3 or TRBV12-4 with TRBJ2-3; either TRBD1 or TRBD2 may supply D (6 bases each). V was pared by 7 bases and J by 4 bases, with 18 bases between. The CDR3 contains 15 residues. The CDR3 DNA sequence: TGTGCCAGCAAGGAAATGGGGGGCATGGCAGATACGCAGTATTTT. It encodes CASKEMGGMADTQYF.

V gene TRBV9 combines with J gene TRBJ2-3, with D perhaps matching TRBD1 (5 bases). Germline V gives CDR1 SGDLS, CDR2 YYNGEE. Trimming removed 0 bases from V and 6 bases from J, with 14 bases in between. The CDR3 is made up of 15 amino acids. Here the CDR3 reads CASSVEGSYPDTQYF. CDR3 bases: TGTGCCAGCAGCGTAGAGGGGTCTTACCCCGATACGCAGTATTTT.

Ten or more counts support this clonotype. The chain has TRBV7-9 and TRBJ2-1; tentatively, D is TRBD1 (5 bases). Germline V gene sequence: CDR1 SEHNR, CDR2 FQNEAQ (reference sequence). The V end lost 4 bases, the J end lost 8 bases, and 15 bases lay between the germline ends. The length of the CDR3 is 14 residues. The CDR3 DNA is TGTGCCAGCAGCTCCCCATCGACAGTTTATGAGCAGTTCTTC. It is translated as CASSSPSTVYEQFF.

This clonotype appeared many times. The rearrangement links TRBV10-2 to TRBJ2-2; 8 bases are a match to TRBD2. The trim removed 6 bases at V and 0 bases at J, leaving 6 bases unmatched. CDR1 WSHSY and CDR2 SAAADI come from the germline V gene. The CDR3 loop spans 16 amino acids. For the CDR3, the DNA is TGCGCCAGCAGAGATTTTAGCGGGGCGAACACCGGGGAGCTGTTTTTT. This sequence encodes CASRDFSGANTGELFF.

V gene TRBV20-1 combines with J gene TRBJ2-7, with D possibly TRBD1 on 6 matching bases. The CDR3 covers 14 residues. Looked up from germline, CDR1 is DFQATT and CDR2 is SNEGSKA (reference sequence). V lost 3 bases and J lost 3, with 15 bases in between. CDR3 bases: TGCAGTGCTAGTCGCAGGGGCGGCTACTACGAGCAGTACTTC. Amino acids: CSASRRGGYYEQYF.

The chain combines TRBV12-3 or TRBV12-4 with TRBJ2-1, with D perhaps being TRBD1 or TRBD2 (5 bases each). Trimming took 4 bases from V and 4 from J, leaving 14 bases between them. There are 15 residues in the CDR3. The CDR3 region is CASSSPPGPYNEQFF. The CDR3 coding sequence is TGTGCCAGCAGTTCCCCCCCGGGACCATACAATGAGCAGTTCTTC.

The CDR3 nucleotides read TGTGCCAGCAGCTTAGATGGGGACAGGGGGAGGAAGCAGTACTTC. It yields the protein CASSLDGDRGRKQYF. V and J are TRBV7-2 and TRBJ2-7, with TRBD1 matching 11 bases. The CDR3 sequence is 15 residues long. V trimming: 1 base; J trimming: 8 bases; junction bases outside the gene matches: 7. The V gene's germline CDR1 is SGHTA and CDR2 FQGNSA.

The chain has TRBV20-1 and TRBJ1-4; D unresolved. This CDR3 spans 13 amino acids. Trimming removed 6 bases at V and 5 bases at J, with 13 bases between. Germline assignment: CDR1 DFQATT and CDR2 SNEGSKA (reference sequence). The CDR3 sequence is CSARSERNEKLFF. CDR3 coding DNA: TGCAGTGCACGGTCGGAGAGGAATGAAAAACTGTTTTTT.

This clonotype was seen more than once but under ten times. CDR3 residues: CSASGSLTGSTDTQYF. CDR3 nucleotide sequence: TGCAGTGCCTCGGGAAGTTTAACGGGCAGCACAGATACGCAGTATTTT. This chain joins TRBV20-1 and TRBJ2-3; perhaps TRBD2 as D (5 bases). Germline CDR1 reads DFQATT; CDR2 reads SNEGSKA (reference sequence). The V gene lost 6 bases and the J gene lost 0 bases, with 19 bases spanning the gap. The CDR3 length is 16 residues.

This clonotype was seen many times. The DNA of the CDR3 is TGTGCCAGCACCCGCCTGCGCGGGAGGGGACATCTCTCCTACAATGAGCAGTTCTTC. It is translated as CASTRLRGRGHLSYNEQFF. The V call is TRBV12-3 or TRBV12-4, the J call TRBJ2-1; 9 positions match TRBD2. CDR3 length: 19 amino acids. Losses at the gene ends were 7 bases for V and 0 bases for J; bases not matched to a gene: 16.

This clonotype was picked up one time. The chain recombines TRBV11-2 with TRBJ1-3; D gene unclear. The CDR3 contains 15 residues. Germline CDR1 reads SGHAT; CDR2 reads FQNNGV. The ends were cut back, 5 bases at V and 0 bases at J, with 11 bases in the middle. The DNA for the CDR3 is TGTGCCAGCAGCCATCAGGATTACTCTGGAAACACCATATATTTT. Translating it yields CASSHQDYSGNTIYF. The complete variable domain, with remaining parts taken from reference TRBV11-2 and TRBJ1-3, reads EAGVAQSPRYKIIEKRQSVAFWCNPISGHATLYWYQQILGQGPKLLIQFQNNGVVDDSQLPKDRFSAERLKGVDSTLKIQPAKLEDSAVYLCASSHQDYSGNTIYFGEGSWLTVV.

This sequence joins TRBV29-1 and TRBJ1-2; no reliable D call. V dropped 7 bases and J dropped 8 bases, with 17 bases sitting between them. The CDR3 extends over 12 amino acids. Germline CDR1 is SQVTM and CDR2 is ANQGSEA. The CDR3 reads CSAPRAPRGYTF. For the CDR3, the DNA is TGCAGCGCCCCAAGGGCACCTCGCGGCTACACCTTC.

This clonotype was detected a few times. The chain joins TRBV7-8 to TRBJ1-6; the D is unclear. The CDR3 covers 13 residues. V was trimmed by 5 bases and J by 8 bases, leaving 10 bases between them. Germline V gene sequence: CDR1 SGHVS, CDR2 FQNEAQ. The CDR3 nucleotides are TGTGCCAGCAGCCACGGGTTGGATTCACCCCTCCACTTT. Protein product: CASSHGLDSPLHF.

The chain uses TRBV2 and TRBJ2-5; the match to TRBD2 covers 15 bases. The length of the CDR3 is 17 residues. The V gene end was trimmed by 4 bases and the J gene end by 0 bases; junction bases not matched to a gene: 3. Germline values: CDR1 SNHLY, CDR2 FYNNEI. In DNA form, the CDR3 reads TGTGCCAGCAGTGGGGGACTAGCGGGAGGACACCAAGAGACCCAGTACTTC. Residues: CASSGGLAGGHQETQYF.

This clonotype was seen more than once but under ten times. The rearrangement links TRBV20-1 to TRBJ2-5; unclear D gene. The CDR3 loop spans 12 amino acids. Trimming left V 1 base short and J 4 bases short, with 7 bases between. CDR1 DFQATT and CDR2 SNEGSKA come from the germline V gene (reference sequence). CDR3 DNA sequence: TGCAGTGCTAGAGCCCCCTTAGAGACCCAGTACTTC. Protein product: CSARAPLETQYF.

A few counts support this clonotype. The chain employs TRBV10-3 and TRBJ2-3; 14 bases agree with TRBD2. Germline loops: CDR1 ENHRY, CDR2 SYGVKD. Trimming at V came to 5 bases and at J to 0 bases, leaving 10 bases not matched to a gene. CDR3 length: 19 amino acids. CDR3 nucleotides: TGTGCCATCAGTTCTCAGGGACTAGCGGGAGCCCTAAGCACAGATACGCAGTATTTT. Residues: CAISSQGLAGALSTDTQYF.

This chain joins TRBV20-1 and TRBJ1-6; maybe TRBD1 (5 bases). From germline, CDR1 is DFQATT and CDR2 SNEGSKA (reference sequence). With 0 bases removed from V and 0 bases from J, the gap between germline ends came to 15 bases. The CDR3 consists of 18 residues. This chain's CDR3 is CSARDERQPSSYNSPLHF. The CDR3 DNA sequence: TGCAGTGCTAGAGATGAGAGACAGCCGAGCTCCTATAATTCACCCCTCCACTTT.

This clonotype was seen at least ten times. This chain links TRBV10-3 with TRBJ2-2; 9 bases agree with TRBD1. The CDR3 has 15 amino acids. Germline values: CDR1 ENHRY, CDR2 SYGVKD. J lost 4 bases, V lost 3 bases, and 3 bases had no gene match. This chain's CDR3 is CAISEQGAITGELFF. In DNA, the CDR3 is TGTGCCATCAGTGAACAGGGGGCGATCACCGGGGAGCTGTTTTTT.

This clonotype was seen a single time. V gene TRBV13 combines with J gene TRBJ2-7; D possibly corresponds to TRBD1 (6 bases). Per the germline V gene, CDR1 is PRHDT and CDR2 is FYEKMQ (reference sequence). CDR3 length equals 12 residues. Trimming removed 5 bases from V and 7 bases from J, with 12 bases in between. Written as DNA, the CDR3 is TGTGCCAGCAGCCCGCAGGGGTCAGAGCAGTACGTC. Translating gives CASSPQGSEQYV.